The 23 T cell receptor beta chains given below trace back to one sample, sequenced in a study of blood T cell repertoires in COVID-19. Profiling relied on immunoSEQ multiplex PCR, and the TCRdb table lists in-frame clones only, not all of them. The sample records some 20,000 clones, about 85% being singletons. The sample consisted of peripheral blood. The receptors shown here come from a human donor in a cohort sampled during active COVID-19.

The chain carries TRBV19 and TRBJ2-5, with 10 bases fitting TRBD2. J gave up 5 bases and V 4 bases, and 7 bases lay outside the gene matches. Germline CDR1 reads LNHDA; CDR2 reads SQIVND (reference sequence). This CDR3 comprises 15 residues. The CDR3 nucleotides read TGTGCCAGTAGTACCCAAGCGGGAGGGGGGGAGACCCAGTACTTC. It encodes CASSTQAGGGETQYF.

This rearrangement joins TRBV5-1 to TRBJ2-5; TRBD2 matches at 8 bases. Germline trimming cut 4 bases from V and 1 base from J; bases unmatched to any gene: 3. The CDR3 consists of 14 residues. CDR1 is SGHRS and CDR2 is YFSETQ in the germline V gene. The CDR3 region is CASSPGGVQETQYF. The CDR3 DNA is TGCGCCAGCAGCCCCGGGGGGGTCCAAGAGACCCAGTACTTC.

This chain joins TRBV24-1 and TRBJ1-5; D uncertain. Trimming left V 3 bases short and J 0 bases short, with 11 bases between. This CDR3 has 16 residues. Germline V lookup: CDR1 KGHDR, CDR2 SFDVKD. The CDR3 nucleotides read TGTGCCACCAGTGATGGAGGCTGGAATAGCAATCAGCCCCAGCATTTT. Amino acids: CATSDGGWNSNQPQHF.

The V and J genes are TRBV30 and TRBJ2-2; TRBD2 might be the D (5 bases). Between the trimmed V and J ends, which lost 2 bases and 1 base, there was a span of 5 bases. This CDR3 has 13 amino acids. Germline V lookup: CDR1 GTSNPN, CDR2 SVGIG (reference sequence). DNA for the CDR3: TGTGCCTGGAGTAGCGGGAACACCGGGGAGCTGTTTTTT. This gives the protein CAWSSGNTGELFF.

The rearrangement joins TRBV5-1 to TRBJ2-1, with 15 bases lining up with TRBD2. The junction had 4 bases not matched to a gene; V was cut back by 4 bases and J by 8 bases. This CDR3 has 15 residues. Germline V gene lookup returns CDR1 SGHRS and CDR2 YFSETQ. CDR3 in amino acids: CASSGGLAGGDEQFF. CDR3 DNA: TGCGCCAGCAGCGGGGGACTAGCGGGAGGCGATGAGCAGTTCTTC. The full variable domain, its missing parts supplied by reference TRBV5-1 and TRBJ2-1, is KAGVTQTPRYLIKTRGQQVTLSCSPISGHRSVSWYQQTPGQGLQFLFEYFSETQRNKGNFPGRFSGRQFSNSRSEMNVSTLELGDSALYLCASSGGLAGGDEQFFGPGTRLTVL.

This clone was recorded only once. The J gene is TRBJ2-7, the V gene TRBV27, with a weak D call TRBD2 (5 bases). The CDR3 sequence is 14 residues long. Deletions cut 4 bases from V and 6 bases from J, with 16 bases between. Germline V CDR1 and CDR2: MNHEY, SMNVEV (reference sequence). This CDR3 reads CASSSLTGSLEQYF. The CDR3 DNA is TGTGCCAGCAGTTCCCTAACGGGGTCCCTCGAGCAGTACTTC.

The V and J genes are TRBV5-4 and TRBJ2-1, with a possible D match to TRBD2 (6 bases). V shed 4 bases and J shed 8 bases, with 22 bases lying between them. The germline CDR1 and CDR2 sequences are SGHNT and YYREEE (reference sequence). The CDR3 is 16 residues long. This CDR3 is CASSLAMVEGRDEQFF. CDR3 DNA: TGTGCCAGCAGCCTTGCGATGGTGGAGGGCAGGGATGAGCAGTTCTTC. Together with reference TRBV5-4 and TRBJ2-1, the CDR3 gives the full variable domain: ETGVTQSPTHLIKTRGQQVTLRCSSQSGHNTVSWYQQALGQGPQFIFQYYREEENGRGNFPPRFSGLQFPNYSSELNVNALELDDSALYLCASSLAMVEGRDEQFFGPGTRLTVL.

The J gene is TRBJ2-5, the V gene TRBV28; TRBD1 matches at 8 bases. Losses at the gene ends were 11 bases for V and 2 bases for J; bases not matched to a gene: 10. The CDR3 length is 14 residues. Germline V gives CDR1 MDHEN, CDR2 SYDVKM. CDR3 coding DNA: TGTGCCGGCGGGGACAGGTTTTTTCAAGAGACCCAGTACTTC. Translation: CAGGDRFFQETQYF.

This sequence joins TRBV5-5 and TRBJ2-7, with 8 bases lining up with TRBD2. The CDR3 loop spans 15 amino acids. The germline CDR1 and CDR2 sequences are SGHKS and YYEKEE (reference sequence). V gave up 0 bases and J gave up 0 bases; unmatched junction bases: 2. The DNA of the CDR3 is TGTGCCAGCAGCTTGGGCCTAGCGGGCTCCTACGAGCAGTACTTC. This encodes CASSLGLAGSYEQYF.

The chain is built from TRBV3-1 (or the pseudogene TRBV3-2) and TRBJ1-1, with D unresolved. The CDR3 is made up of 13 amino acids. V was trimmed by 6 bases and J by 1 base, leaving 9 bases between them. CDR1 is LGHDT, CDR2 YNNKEL, per germline (reference sequence). DNA of the CDR3: TGTGCCAGCAGACTAGGAGCGAACACTGAAGCTTTCTTT. Translation: CASRLGANTEAFF.

The V gene is TRBV2, the J gene TRBJ2-3; D perhaps matches TRBD1 (5 bases). Germline assignment: CDR1 SNHLY and CDR2 FYNNEI. Trimming cost V 4 bases and J 2 bases, with 13 bases left between them. This CDR3 region has 15 residues. CDR3 DNA sequence: TGTGCCAGCAGTGCTCAGGGTGGCGACACAGATACGCAGTATTTT. Protein product: CASSAQGGDTDTQYF.

The chain couples TRBV20-1 to TRBJ1-2; perhaps TRBD1 as D (5 bases). The germline V gene has CDR1 DFQATT and CDR2 SNEGSKA (reference sequence). Deletions cut 7 bases from V and 7 bases from J, with 13 bases between. The CDR3 covers 11 residues. CDR3 in DNA: TGCAGTGTCCCAGGGCCGGGTGGCTACACCTTC. It specifies CSVPGPGGYTF.

The V and J genes are TRBV6-5 and TRBJ1-4, with TRBD1 as a possible D gene (5 bases). Per germline, CDR1 MNHEY and CDR2 SVGAGI. V lost 2 bases and J lost 6, with 7 bases in between. This CDR3 contains 13 residues. CDR3 nucleotide sequence: TGTGCCAGCAGTTACCTCAGGGATGAAAAACTGTTTTTT. This translates into CASSYLRDEKLFF.

This clone was seen only once. The chain has TRBV7-6 and TRBJ2-2; a possible D gene is TRBD2 (6 bases). Germline CDR1 reads SGHVS; CDR2 reads FNYEAQ. V lost 5 bases and J 6 bases, leaving 16 bases between the germline ends. The CDR3 spans 15 residues. The CDR3 sequence: CASSDSTGGAGELFF. CDR3 nucleotide sequence: TGTGCCAGCAGCGATTCCACCGGGGGAGCCGGGGAGCTGTTTTTT.

The chain couples TRBV29-1 to TRBJ1-2, with D perhaps matching TRBD1 (5 bases). CDR3 length: 14 amino acids. V was pared by 3 bases and J by 2 bases, with 13 bases between. Germline loops: CDR1 SQVTM, CDR2 ANQGSEA. The CDR3 nucleotides are TGCAGCGTTGACCAGGACACATCGAACTATGGCTACACCTTC. Its protein product is CSVDQDTSNYGYTF.

The rearrangement joins TRBV7-8 to TRBJ1-2; D is perhaps TRBD1 (6 bases). Trimming took 1 base from V and 4 from J, leaving 13 bases between them. The CDR3 runs to 15 residues. CDR1 is SGHVS, CDR2 FQNEAQ, per germline. The CDR3 bases are TGTGCCAGCAGCTTAGACCCGACAGGTGGCTATGGCTACACCTTC. Its translation is CASSLDPTGGYGYTF.

V and J are TRBV10-3 and TRBJ2-1; 7 bases are shared with TRBD1. Losses at the gene ends were 4 bases for V and 1 base for J; bases not matched to a gene: 1. The CDR3 loop spans 14 amino acids. CDR1 and CDR2 (germline): ENHRY, SYGVKD. CDR3 in DNA: TGTGCCATCAGTGGGGACAGTTCCTACAATGAGCAGTTCTTC. This translates into CAISGDSSYNEQFF.

This clone is judged medium-sized. The rearrangement joins TRBV7-9 to TRBJ2-7; D is uncertain. Germline-derived CDR1 and CDR2 are SEHNR and FQNEAQ (reference sequence). The length of the CDR3 is 13 residues. The V end was cut by 5 bases, the J end by 3 bases, with 11 bases between. The chain's CDR3 is CASSPPRGYEQYF. The CDR3, as DNA: TGTGCCAGCAGCCCCCCTCGCGGCTACGAGCAGTACTTC.

DNA of the CDR3: TGTGCCAGCAGCCAAGATCGCAGACAAGAGACCCAGTACTTC. Translating it yields CASSQDRRQETQYF. The chain links TRBV3-1 (or the pseudogene TRBV3-2) to TRBJ2-5; D gene unclear. The CDR3 loop spans 14 amino acids. CDR1 is LGHDT, CDR2 YNNKEL, per germline (reference sequence). V dropped 0 bases and J dropped 2 bases, with 7 bases sitting between them.

V is TRBV3-1 (or the pseudogene TRBV3-2) and J is TRBJ2-7; no reliable D call. Trimming removed 3 bases from V and 4 bases from J, with 4 bases in between. In germline, CDR1 is LGHDT, CDR2 YNNKEL (reference sequence). The CDR3 contains 11 residues. CDR3 amino acids: CASSHMYEQYF. CDR3 nucleotides: TGTGCCAGCAGCCATATGTACGAGCAGTACTTC.

This sequence joins TRBV20-1 and TRBJ1-3; no reliable D call. The CDR3 runs to 11 residues. Per germline, CDR1 DFQATT and CDR2 SNEGSKA (reference sequence). The V end was cut by 5 bases, the J end by 8 bases, with 10 bases between. CDR3 protein: CSAGKGDTIYF. CDR3 DNA: TGCAGTGCTGGAAAGGGAGACACCATATATTTT.

The chain uses TRBV28 and TRBJ2-1; TRBD2 is a possible D gene (6 bases). CDR1 and CDR2 (germline): MDHEN, SYDVKM. CDR3 length: 13 residues. Trimming removed 6 bases at V and 9 bases at J, with 15 bases between. In DNA, the CDR3 is TGTGCCAGCAGAAAGGAGGGCCGGAGTGAGCAGTTCTTC. Its protein product is CASRKEGRSEQFF.

This clone was seen a few times. This sequence joins TRBV5-6 and TRBJ2-1; 7 bases agree with TRBD1. Germline V gene data show CDR1 as SGHDT and CDR2 as YYEEEE. The junction had 14 bases not matched to a gene; V was cut back by 4 bases and J by 4 bases. The length of the CDR3 is 17 residues. CDR3 amino acids: CASSPLGDSWAYNEQFF. Written as DNA, the CDR3 is TGTGCCAGCAGCCCCCTTGGGGACAGTTGGGCTTACAATGAGCAGTTCTTC.